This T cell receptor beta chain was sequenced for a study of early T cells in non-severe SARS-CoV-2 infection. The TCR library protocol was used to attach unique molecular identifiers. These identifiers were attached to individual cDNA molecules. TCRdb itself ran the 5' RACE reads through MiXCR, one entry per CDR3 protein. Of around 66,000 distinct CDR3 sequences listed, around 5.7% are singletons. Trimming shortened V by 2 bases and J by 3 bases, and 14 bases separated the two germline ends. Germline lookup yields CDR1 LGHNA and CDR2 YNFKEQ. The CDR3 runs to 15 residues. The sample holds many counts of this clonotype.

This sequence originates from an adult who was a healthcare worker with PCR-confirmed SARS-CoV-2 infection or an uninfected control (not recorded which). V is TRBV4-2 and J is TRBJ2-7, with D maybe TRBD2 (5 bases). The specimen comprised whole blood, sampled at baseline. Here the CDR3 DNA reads TGTGCCAGCAGCCAAAGCGGAGTTTCGGACTACGAGCAGTACTTC. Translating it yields CASSQSGVSDYEQYF.